This is a list of T cell receptor beta chains from one sample in a study of OX40 agonist ivuxolimab in advanced cancers. Data came from immunoSEQ multiplex PCR; TCRdb stores just in-frame clones and leaves some out. The sample includes about 64,000 clones, about nine tenths of them seen just once. Material: CD4+ or CD8+ T cells sorted from blood, obtained in a trial of the OX40 agonist ivuxolimab. The receptors here all came from an adult with an advanced solid tumor such as melanoma, head and neck, liver or kidney cancer. Both conserved end residues are part of each CDR3. The D gene is left open where the match is weak. The size of a clone is reported for some rows only, either as once, few or many, or as a class for expanded clones.

clone size: .
D gene: .
V gene: TRBV11-2
J gene: TRBJ2-2
CDR3 DNA: TGTGCCAGCAGCCGAGGGACCTTCGGGGAGCTGTTTTTT
CDR3 protein: CASSRGTFGELFF

clone size: .
D gene: .
V gene: TRBV27
J gene: TRBJ1-2
CDR3 DNA: TGTGCCAGCAGTTTAAGAACCCGGTCGTCCCATGGCTACACCTTC
CDR3 protein: CASSLRTRSSHGYTF

clone size: .
D gene: .
V gene: TRBV18
J gene: TRBJ2-5
CDR3 DNA: TGTGCCAGCTCACCAAACTGGGAGACCCAGTACTTC
CDR3 protein: CASSPNWETQYF

clone size: .
D gene: TRBD1
V gene: TRBV6-6
J gene: TRBJ2-1
CDR3 DNA: TGTGCCAGCAGTTCCCCGGACAGGGCCGATGAGCAGTTCTTC
CDR3 protein: CASSSPDRADEQFF

clone size: .
D gene: TRBD1
V gene: TRBV19
J gene: TRBJ1-1
CDR3 DNA: TGTGCCAGTAGCCTTCTTCCCGGGACAGGGGACACTGAAGCTTTCTTT
CDR3 protein: CASSLLPGTGDTEAFF

clone size: .
D gene: .
V gene: TRBV19
J gene: TRBJ2-1
CDR3 DNA: TGTGCCAGTAGTAGCCAGGGAGGTTTCTACAATGAGCAGTTCTTC
CDR3 protein: CASSSQGGFYNEQFF

clone size: .
D gene: .
V gene: TRBV27
J gene: TRBJ2-7
CDR3 DNA: TGTGCCACCACTCCACGGGGAACAAACGAGCAGTACTTC
CDR3 protein: CATTPRGTNEQYF

clone size: .
D gene: .
V gene: TRBV19
J gene: TRBJ1-4
CDR3 DNA: TGTGCCAGTACGGCGTCAAGAGATAATGAAAAACTGTTTTTT
CDR3 protein: CASTASRDNEKLFF

clone size: once
D gene: .
V gene: TRBV11-2
J gene: TRBJ2-1
CDR3 DNA: TGTGCCAGCAGCTTAGACGCCGGGACTTCCCATTATTACAATGAGCAGTTCTTC
CDR3 protein: CASSLDAGTSHYYNEQFF

clone size: .
D gene: TRBD1
V gene: TRBV28
J gene: TRBJ1-2
CDR3 DNA: TGTGCCAGCAGTTCGGGACAGGGAGGGACCGGCTACACCTTC
CDR3 protein: CASSSGQGGTGYTF

clone size: .
D gene: TRBD1
V gene: TRBV30
J gene: TRBJ2-7
CDR3 DNA: TGTGCCTGGTCCCACTCTGGGACAGGGGGCTCCTACGAGCAGTACTTC
CDR3 protein: CAWSHSGTGGSYEQYF

clone size: .
D gene: .
V gene: TRBV4-2
J gene: TRBJ1-1
CDR3 DNA: TGTGCCAGCAGCCGAGGGGGAATGAACACTGAAGCTTTCTTT
CDR3 protein: CASSRGGMNTEAFF

clone size: few
D gene: TRBD2
V gene: TRBV19
J gene: TRBJ2-2
CDR3 DNA: TGTGCCAGTAACAGTGGGAGGGCGAACACCGGGGAGCTGTTTTTT
CDR3 protein: CASNSGRANTGELFF

clone size: once
D gene: TRBD1
V gene: TRBV6-1
J gene: TRBJ2-3
CDR3 DNA: TGTGCCAGCAGTGAACGAGACAGGGGGCGAGATACGCAGTATTTT
CDR3 protein: CASSERDRGRDTQYF

clone size: .
D gene: TRBD2
V gene: TRBV15
J gene: TRBJ2-7
CDR3 DNA: TGTGCCACCAGCAGAGATCCGGGGGGAACGTACGAGCAGTACTTC
CDR3 protein: CATSRDPGGTYEQYF

clone size: .
D gene: TRBD2
V gene: TRBV7-8
J gene: TRBJ2-2
CDR3 DNA: TGTGCCAGCAGCCTTCGTGGACTAGCGGGAGAATCCGGGGAGCTGTTTTTT
CDR3 protein: CASSLRGLAGESGELFF

clone size: .
D gene: .
V gene: TRBV18
J gene: TRBJ2-7
CDR3 DNA: TGTGCCAGCTCCCCCCAATCTCTGAGCTCCTACGAGCAGTACTTC
CDR3 protein: CASSPQSLSSYEQYF

clone size: .
D gene: .
V gene: TRBV5-1
J gene: TRBJ2-2
CDR3 DNA: TGCGCCAGCGGCCCGGGATCACAGAGCGGGGAGCTGTTTTTT
CDR3 protein: CASGPGSQSGELFF

clone size: .
D gene: .
V gene: TRBV5-6
J gene: TRBJ2-7
CDR3 DNA: TGTGCCAGCAGCTTAAATGGGAATTCGGCTGCGTACGAGCAGTACTTC
CDR3 protein: CASSLNGNSAAYEQYF

clone size: .
D gene: .
V gene: TRBV19
J gene: TRBJ1-2
CDR3 DNA: TGTGCCAGTAGTAAGGACACTTATGGCTACACCTTC
CDR3 protein: CASSKDTYGYTF

clone size: .
D gene: TRBD2
V gene: TRBV6-5
J gene: TRBJ2-3
CDR3 DNA: TGTGCCAGCAAGACTAGCGGGAGTTCGGATACGCAGTATTTT
CDR3 protein: CASKTSGSSDTQYF

clone size: .
D gene: .
V gene: TRBV4-3
J gene: TRBJ2-1
CDR3 DNA: TGCGCCAGCAGCCAAGAGGGATGGGTTGTGGAAGGAGGAGCCGATGAGCAGTTCTTC
CDR3 protein: CASSQEGWVVEGGADEQFF

clone size: .
D gene: TRBD1
V gene: TRBV6-5
J gene: TRBJ1-2
CDR3 DNA: TGTGCCAGCAGTTCTACAGGGGGCCGGTATGGCTACACCTTC
CDR3 protein: CASSSTGGRYGYTF

clone size: .
D gene: .
V gene: TRBV18
J gene: TRBJ2-7
CDR3 DNA: TGTGCCAGCTCATCCTCCTACGAGCAGTACTTC
CDR3 protein: CASSSSYEQYF

clone size: .
D gene: .
V gene: TRBV2
J gene: TRBJ1-2
CDR3 DNA: TGTGCCAGCAGTATCGAGGGTTTCGGCTATGGCTACACCTTC
CDR3 protein: CASSIEGFGYGYTF

clone size: .
D gene: .
V gene: TRBV10-3
J gene: TRBJ2-2
CDR3 DNA: TGTGCCATCAGCCATGACGGGGCCACCGGGGAGCTGTTTTTT
CDR3 protein: CAISHDGATGELFF

clone size: .
D gene: .
V gene: TRBV6-5
J gene: TRBJ2-3
CDR3 DNA: TGTGCCAGCAGTTACCGGGCAGGTCCCACAGATACGCAGTATTTT
CDR3 protein: CASSYRAGPTDTQYF

clone size: few
D gene: .
V gene: TRBV28
J gene: TRBJ1-6
CDR3 DNA: TGTGCCAGCAGTTTGGCCCCCGAGACCTTCCACTTT
CDR3 protein: CASSLAPETFHF

clone size: .
D gene: TRBD1
V gene: TRBV2
J gene: TRBJ2-1
CDR3 DNA: TGTGCCACCGACGGGACAGCCGGTGGGAATGAGCAGTTCTTC
CDR3 protein: CATDGTAGGNEQFF

clone size: .
D gene: TRBD1
V gene: TRBV18
J gene: TRBJ1-2
CDR3 DNA: TGTGCCAGCTCACCGACAGGGATAGAATATGGCTACACCTTC
CDR3 protein: CASSPTGIEYGYTF

clone size: .
D gene: TRBD1
V gene: TRBV2
J gene: TRBJ1-5
CDR3 DNA: TGTGCCAGCAGTGGGGAGGACAGGGATGTCGATTGGGCTCAGCCCCAGCATTTT
CDR3 protein: CASSGEDRDVDWAQPQHF

clone size: .
D gene: TRBD2
V gene: TRBV2
J gene: TRBJ2-1
CDR3 DNA: TGTGCCAGCAGAGCTAGGGGACTAGCTAACAATGAGCAGTTCTTC
CDR3 protein: CASRARGLANNEQFF

clone size: .
D gene: .
V gene: TRBV4-3
J gene: TRBJ2-3
CDR3 DNA: TGCGCCAGCAGCCAAGATCCCCTAATGGTAGATACGCAGTATTTT
CDR3 protein: CASSQDPLMVDTQYF

clone size: .
D gene: .
V gene: TRBV20-1
J gene: TRBJ2-3
CDR3 DNA: TGCAGTGCTAGCACAGATACGCAGTATTTT
CDR3 protein: CSASTDTQYF

clone size: .
D gene: .
V gene: TRBV19
J gene: TRBJ1-1
CDR3 DNA: TGTGCCAGTAAGGGCTTGAACACTGAAGCTTTCTTT
CDR3 protein: CASKGLNTEAFF

clone size: .
D gene: .
V gene: TRBV4-1
J gene: TRBJ2-6
CDR3 DNA: TGCGCCAGCAGCCAAGACTCAACTCCAGGGGCCAACGTCCTGACTTTC
CDR3 protein: CASSQDSTPGANVLTF

clone size: medium-sized
D gene: TRBD1
V gene: TRBV5-1
J gene: TRBJ2-5
CDR3 DNA: TGCGCCAGCAGCTTGGCCGGTGACAGGGGGCAAGAGACCCAGTACTTC
CDR3 protein: CASSLAGDRGQETQYF

clone size: .
D gene: TRBD2
V gene: TRBV30
J gene: TRBJ2-6
CDR3 DNA: TGTGCCTGGAGTGTGGGGGGGTTTGGCTCTGGGGCCAACGTCCTGACTTTC
CDR3 protein: CAWSVGGFGSGANVLTF

clone size: .
D gene: .
V gene: TRBV27
J gene: TRBJ1-5
CDR3 DNA: TGTGCCAGCAGTTTATCAGTTGATCAGCCCCAGCATTTT
CDR3 protein: CASSLSVDQPQHF

clone size: .
D gene: .
V gene: TRBV7-9
J gene: TRBJ1-3
CDR3 DNA: TGTGCCAGCAGCTTATTCCGGGTAAATGGAAACACCATATATTTT
CDR3 protein: CASSLFRVNGNTIYF